Below, 14 T cell receptor beta chains from the same sample are listed, as sequenced in a study of cytomegalovirus exposure and HLA in healthy donors. 13 Jbeta primers and 60 Vbeta primers were used for the PCR. Sequenced by immunoSEQ multiplex PCR; TCRdb stores in-frame clones only, minus some. This sample's clone table lists some 150,000 clones. The sample consisted of PBMCs. All receptors come from a man aged 35 to 55 in good health and CMV-seronegative.

The rearrangement uses TRBV29-1 and TRBJ2-1, with 8 bases aligning to TRBD2. Germline CDR1 reads SQVTM; CDR2 reads ANQGSEA. V trimming: 2 bases; J trimming: 2 bases; junction bases outside the gene matches: 8. The CDR3 is 16 residues long. This CDR3 is CSVESERGPTYNEQFF. CDR3 in DNA: TGCAGCGTTGAATCTGAGCGGGGGCCTACCTACAATGAGCAGTTCTTC.

V is TRBV10-3 and J is TRBJ1-1; 8 bases fit TRBD1. The CDR3 has 11 residues. Losses at the gene ends were 11 bases for V and 8 bases for J; bases not matched to a gene: 7. Germline loops: CDR1 ENHRY, CDR2 SYGVKD. CDR3 bases: TGTGCCTCTGCAGGGGGCGACGAAGCTTTCTTT. Protein sequence: CASAGGDEAFF.

The chain couples TRBV5-8 to TRBJ2-2; 8 positions match TRBD1. CDR3 length equals 16 residues. CDR1 and CDR2 (germline): SGHTS, YDEGEE. The V gene end was trimmed by 2 bases and the J gene end by 7 bases; junction bases not matched to a gene: 10. The DNA of the CDR3 is TGTGCCAGCAGCTTCCAGGGGGCAGCGAAGGACGGGGAGCTGTTTTTT. Amino acid sequence: CASSFQGAAKDGELFF.

The V gene is TRBV5-1, the J gene TRBJ1-3; D ambiguous. The CDR3 runs to 17 residues. Trimming cost V 4 bases and J 0 bases, with 17 bases left between them. CDR1 and CDR2 (germline): SGHRS, YFSETQ. DNA for the CDR3: TGCGCCAGCAGCCCGTCCCTATCTGTACCCTCTGGAAACACCATATATTTT. Residues: CASSPSLSVPSGNTIYF.

V is TRBV6-5 and J is TRBJ1-3; D is unresolved. Germline CDR1 reads MNHEY; CDR2 reads SVGAGI. V lost 8 bases and J lost 2, with 10 bases in between. This CDR3 region has 13 residues. The CDR3 nucleotides read TGTGCCAGCGGCCGTAAGACTGGAAACACCATATATTTT. Translating gives CASGRKTGNTIYF.

The V call is TRBV5-1, the J call TRBJ1-1; possibly TRBD1 for D (5 bases). This CDR3 is 15 amino acids long. Per the germline V gene, CDR1 is SGHRS and CDR2 is YFSETQ. V was pared by 4 bases and J by 3 bases, with 16 bases between. CDR3 amino acids: CASSQGDLADTEAFF. The DNA of the CDR3 is TGCGCCAGCAGCCAGGGTGATTTGGCGGACACTGAAGCTTTCTTT.

J is TRBJ2-7 and V is TRBV10-3; D is possibly TRBD1 (6 bases). V lost 2 bases and J 2 bases, leaving 19 bases between the germline ends. The CDR3 contains 17 residues. The germline V gene has CDR1 ENHRY and CDR2 SYGVKD. This chain's CDR3 is CAISEHASGTRTYEQYF. Here the CDR3 DNA reads TGTGCCATCAGTGAGCACGCCTCCGGGACAAGAACCTACGAGCAGTACTTC.

V and J are TRBV7-9 and TRBJ2-3, with 10 nucleotides matching TRBD1. The CDR3 sequence is 16 residues long. The trim removed 1 base at V and 6 bases at J, leaving 7 bases unmatched. Germline V gene sequence: CDR1 SEHNR, CDR2 FQNEAQ (reference sequence). The CDR3 protein is CASSLEGTGAWDTQYF. CDR3 sequence (DNA): TGTGCCAGCAGCTTAGAGGGGACAGGGGCATGGGATACGCAGTATTTT. Based on the CDR3 plus reference TRBV7-9 and TRBJ2-3, the full variable domain is DTGVSQNPRHKITKRGQNVTFRCDPISEHNRLYWYRQTLGQGPEFLTYFQNEAQLEKSRLLSDRFSAERPKGSFSTLEIQRTEQGDSAMYLCASSLEGTGAWDTQYFGPGTRLTVL.

The chain combines TRBV7-9 with TRBJ1-1; D is perhaps TRBD1 (6 bases). The V and J ends lost 4 bases and 3 bases respectively, with 21 bases between them. The CDR3 runs to 17 residues. Germline V gene lookup returns CDR1 SEHNR and CDR2 FQNEAQ (reference sequence). The CDR3 DNA reads TGTGCCAGCAGCTCCAGACGCGGGAGGGGGGACGACACTGAAGCTTTCTTT. It yields the protein CASSSRRGRGDDTEAFF.

The V gene is TRBV4-1, the J gene TRBJ2-7, with 9 bases fitting TRBD1. Unmatched junction bases numbered 7, after V lost 3 bases and J lost 1 base. The CDR3 sequence is 16 residues long. Germline V gives CDR1 MGHRA, CDR2 YSYEKL. In DNA, the CDR3 is TGCGCCAGCAGCCAGTCAACAGGGGGCCTATCCTACGAGCAGTACTTC. Protein: CASSQSTGGLSYEQYF.

The chain couples TRBV7-2 to TRBJ2-1; TRBD2 aligns across 9 bases. Germline V lookup: CDR1 SGHTA, CDR2 FQGNSA. CDR3 size: 15 residues. The ends lost 5 bases at V and 0 bases at J; junction bases unmatched: 2. Here the CDR3 DNA reads TGTGCCAGCAGCCAACTAGCGGGCTCCTACAATGAGCAGTTCTTC. Translation gives CASSQLAGSYNEQFF.

V is TRBV4-2 and J is TRBJ2-7; TRBD1 matches 8 bases. The CDR3 totals 12 residues. After removal of 2 bases from V and 6 bases from J, the junction contained 0 bases not matched to a gene. From germline, CDR1 is LGHNA and CDR2 YNFKEQ. The CDR3 sequence is CASSQTGGEQYF. CDR3 nucleotides: TGTGCCAGCAGCCAAACAGGGGGCGAGCAGTACTTC.

Concerning this clone: Other DNA sequences in the same sample also yield this CDR3. The gene calls are TRBV6-1 and TRBJ2-3, with 8 bases that match TRBD1. The CDR3 has 13 residues. Germline lookup yields CDR1 MNHNS and CDR2 SASEGT. V was pared by 6 bases and J by 1 base, with 0 bases of the junction left unmatched. The CDR3 sequence is CASRDRGTDTQYF. CDR3 nucleotide sequence: TGTGCCAGCAGGGACAGGGGCACAGATACGCAGTATTTT.

The J gene is TRBJ2-7, the V gene TRBV5-1; 8 bases agree with TRBD1. Germline V gives CDR1 SGHRS, CDR2 YFSETQ. CDR3 length equals 14 residues. J was trimmed by 7 bases and V by 3 bases; bases with no gene match: 9. CDR3 residues: CASSWTGPPGEQYF. CDR3 bases: TGCGCCAGCAGCTGGACAGGGCCCCCGGGAGAGCAGTACTTC.